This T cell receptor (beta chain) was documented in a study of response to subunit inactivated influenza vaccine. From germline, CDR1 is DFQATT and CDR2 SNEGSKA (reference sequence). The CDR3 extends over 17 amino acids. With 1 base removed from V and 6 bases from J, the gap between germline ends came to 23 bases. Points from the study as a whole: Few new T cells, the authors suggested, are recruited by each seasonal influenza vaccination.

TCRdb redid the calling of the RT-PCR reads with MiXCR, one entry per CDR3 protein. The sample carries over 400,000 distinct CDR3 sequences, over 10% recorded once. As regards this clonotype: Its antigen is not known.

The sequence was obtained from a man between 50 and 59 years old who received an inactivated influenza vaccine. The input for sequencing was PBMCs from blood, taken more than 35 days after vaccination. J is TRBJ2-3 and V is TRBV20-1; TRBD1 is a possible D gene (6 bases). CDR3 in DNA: TGCAGTGCTAGAGTCCCCGGGACACAGATCCGCGGGGATACGCAGTATTTT. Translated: CSARVPGTQIRGDTQYF.